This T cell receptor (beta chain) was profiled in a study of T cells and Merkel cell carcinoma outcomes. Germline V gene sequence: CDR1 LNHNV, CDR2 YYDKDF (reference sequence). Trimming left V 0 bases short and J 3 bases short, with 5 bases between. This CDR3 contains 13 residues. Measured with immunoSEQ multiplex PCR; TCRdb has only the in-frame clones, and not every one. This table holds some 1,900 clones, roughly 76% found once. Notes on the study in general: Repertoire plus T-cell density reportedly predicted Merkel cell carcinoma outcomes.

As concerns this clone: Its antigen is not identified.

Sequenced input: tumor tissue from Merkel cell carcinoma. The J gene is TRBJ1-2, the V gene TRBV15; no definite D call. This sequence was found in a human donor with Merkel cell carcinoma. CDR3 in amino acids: CATSRDIYYGYTF. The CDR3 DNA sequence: TGTGCCACCAGCAGAGATATATACTATGGCTACACCTTC.